This T cell receptor (beta chain) is from a study of STAT3 mutations in large granular lymphocyte leukemia. Study conclusions and caveats: In about 30% of the 18 patients, new TCR clonotypes emerged after therapy. In T-cell large granular lymphocyte leukemia, about half of patients showed multiple immunodominant subclonotypes.

This clone was seen once. Its antigen is unknown. Each sample's TCRbeta library yielded on average roughly 41,000 productive templates. This table comes from immunoSEQ multiplex PCR, and its TCRdb copy is limited to in-frame clones, with some not included. The sample carries 15,000 to 20,000 clones, 70% to 90% recorded once. The germline gives CDR1 MNHNS, CDR2 SASEGT. The CDR3 loop spans 14 amino acids. Trimming stripped 2 bases from V and 2 bases from J, with 10 bases between. This sequence originates from a man between 45 and 60 years old with T-cell large granular lymphocyte leukemia. Some clones in this sample may be carry-over from other donors' samples. Sequencing was done on a sample of peripheral blood mononuclear cells. This sequence joins TRBV6-1 and TRBJ2-7, with D hard to call. CDR3: CASSENPGPYEQYF. In nucleotides, the CDR3 is TGTGCCAGCAGTGAAAACCCGGGCCCCTACGAGCAGTACTTC.